This T cell receptor (beta chain) was captured by sequencing in a study of blood T cell repertoires in COVID-19. As for the study in general: The origin of the acute and convalescent COVID-19 samples was the United States, Italy and Spain. From T cells, B-cell-depleted T cells, or PBMCs came the material, which was cDNA or gDNA.

This clone has just a few counts. Authors' analysis steps: Scientists estimated how many nucleated cells there were by amplifying reference gene primers. This table comes from immunoSEQ multiplex PCR, and its TCRdb copy is limited to in-frame clones, with some not included. Clone size and V and J calls were adopted from that table, with D and trimming inferred from the DNA. Of tens of thousands of clones listed, roughly nine tenths are singletons. The sequence derives from a man older than 75 in a cohort sampled during active COVID-19. The sequenced sample consisted of peripheral blood.

CDR3 sequence: CASSPYSRVNNSPLHF. DNA of the CDR3: TGTGCCAGCTCACCCTATTCGCGGGTGAATAATTCACCCCTCCACTTT. The genes are TRBV18 and TRBJ1-6; D remains ambiguous. The CDR3 sequence is 16 residues long. The V end lost 3 bases, the J end lost 5 bases, and 14 bases lay between the germline ends. Germline loops: CDR1 KGHSH, CDR2 LQKENI.